This TCR beta chain was observed in a study of control samples from healthy donors and cancer patients. Generated by immunoSEQ multiplex PCR, the TCRdb table keeps only in-frame clones and is missing some. Here the sample spans some 120,000 clones, around 92% being singletons. The CDR3 contains 12 residues. V lost 8 bases to trimming and J lost 1 base, with 8 bases between them. CDR1 is MNHEY and CDR2 is SVGAGI in the germline V gene. The sample comprised PBMCs. V gene TRBV6-5 combines with J gene TRBJ1-1; D remains unclear. The origin of this receptor is an elderly man with head and neck cancer. CDR3 DNA: TGTGCCAGCGGCTACTCGAACACTGAAGCTTTCTTT. Translation gives CASGYSNTEAFF.